Here is one T cell receptor beta chain with its context. This sample was included in a study of PD-L1 blockade in urothelial cancer. Time point noted: peripheral blood 6 weeks after treatment start. Metastatic or locally advanced urothelial carcinoma was present in the patients. V lost 0 bases to trimming and J lost 2 bases, with 15 bases between them. Germline assignment: CDR1 SGDLS and CDR2 YYNGEE. The CDR3 spans 16 residues. Assay: immunoSEQ multiplex PCR; the TCRdb copy retains only in-frame clones and omits some. The sample includes around 93,000 clones, around four fifths of them seen just once. The chain is built from TRBV9 and TRBJ2-7, with D tentatively TRBD2 (6 bases). This clonotype was sampled from a man between 65 and 85 years old with urothelial cancer. The sequencing here drew on PBMCs, taken around atezolizumab (anti-PD-L1) treatment. The CDR3 nucleotides read TGTGCCAGCAGCGTAGCCGCAGGCGGAGGGCCCTACGAGCAGTACTTC. It is translated as CASSVAAGGGPYEQYF.